The 27 T cell receptor beta chains below all came from one sample that was sequenced in a study of cytomegalovirus exposure and HLA in healthy donors. Use of 60 Vbeta and 13 Jbeta primers characterized the PCR. Repertoires were generated with immunoSEQ multiplex PCR, while TCRdb's copy carries only in-frame clones and drops some. The sample has some 210,000 clones, around 83% seen once. Sequenced: PBMCs. These receptors were taken from a woman aged 50 to 65 in good health and CMV-seropositive.

This clone was observed a handful of times. V gene TRBV28 combines with J gene TRBJ1-6; 8 nucleotides agree with TRBD1. This CDR3 has 16 amino acids. Trimming cost V 2 bases and J 7 bases; bases outside gene matches: 7. CDR1 MDHEN and CDR2 SYDVKM come from the germline V gene. The CDR3 reads CASSLEGTGSNSPLHF. The CDR3 coding sequence is TGTGCCAGCAGTTTAGAGGGGACAGGCTCAAATTCACCCCTCCACTTT.

This chain joins TRBV6-1 and TRBJ2-7; D might be TRBD2 (5 bases). The V gene lost 4 bases and the J gene lost 4 bases, with 14 bases spanning the gap. The germline CDR1 and CDR2 sequences are MNHNS and SASEGT. This CDR3 is 14 amino acids long. The CDR3 reads CASSGWGVRYEQYF. The CDR3 nucleotides read TGTGCCAGCAGTGGGTGGGGAGTGAGGTACGAGCAGTACTTC.

CDR3 sequence reads: CASSSSGGARELFF. The CDR3 DNA follows: TGTGCCAGCAGTTCTAGCGGGGGGGCCAGGGAGCTGTTTTTT. The chain has TRBV27 and TRBJ2-2, with 12 bases aligning to TRBD2. The V segment lost 4 bases and the J segment 9 bases; nucleotides outside the gene matches: 3. Per the germline V gene, CDR1 is MNHEY and CDR2 is SMNVEV (reference sequence). CDR3 length: 14 amino acids.

This chain links TRBV28 with TRBJ1-6; 7 bases match TRBD1. Germline V gives CDR1 MDHEN, CDR2 SYDVKM. This CDR3 is built from 14 residues. Unmatched junction bases numbered 8, after V lost 6 bases and J lost 9 bases. CDR3 loop: CASSRNRGLSPLHF. CDR3 DNA sequence: TGTGCCAGCAGCCGGAACAGGGGACTTTCACCCCTCCACTTT.

The chain links TRBV5-1 to TRBJ1-1; D may be TRBD1 (6 bases). The CDR3 is 15 amino acids. Germline V gene lookup returns CDR1 SGHRS and CDR2 YFSETQ. Trimming took 4 bases from V and 1 from J, leaving 14 bases between them. CDR3 region: CASSREAGANTEAFF. Here the CDR3 DNA reads TGCGCCAGCAGCCGCGAAGCAGGGGCGAACACTGAAGCTTTCTTT. Full variable domain (rest looked up from reference TRBV5-1 and TRBJ1-1): KAGVTQTPRYLIKTRGQQVTLSCSPISGHRSVSWYQQTPGQGLQFLFEYFSETQRNKGNFPGRFSGRQFSNSRSEMNVSTLELGDSALYLCASSREAGANTEAFFGQGTRLTVV.

This rearrangement joins TRBV25-1 to TRBJ1-6; the D is unclear. Germline CDR1 and CDR2: MGHDK and SYGVNS. Trimming left V 2 bases short and J 10 bases short, with 9 bases between. CDR3 length: 13 residues. Here the CDR3 DNA reads TGTGCCAGCAGTGAACATGAGCTCTCACCCCTCCACTTT. This gives the protein CASSEHELSPLHF.

The chain carries TRBV5-1 and TRBJ1-1, with unresolved D. The V end was cut by 3 bases, the J end by 8 bases, with 20 bases between. This CDR3 spans 15 amino acids. The V gene's germline CDR1 is SGHRS and CDR2 YFSETQ. CDR3 in DNA: TGCGCCAGCAGCTCATCTGGGCTGGGAGGAATGGAAGCTTTCTTT. As protein: CASSSSGLGGMEAFF.

The chain joins TRBV11-3 to TRBJ2-1; D not resolved. CDR3 length equals 12 residues. CDR1 and CDR2 (germline): SGHNT, YENEEA. Deletions cut 5 bases from V and 5 bases from J, with 7 bases between. The chain's CDR3 is CASSGRDNEQFF. DNA for the CDR3: TGTGCCAGCAGCGGCCGGGACAATGAGCAGTTCTTC.

The rearrangement joins TRBV4-3 to TRBJ2-3; the match to TRBD2 covers 11 bases. The CDR3 covers 16 residues. The germline V gene has CDR1 LGHNA and CDR2 YSLEER. The J segment lost 7 bases and the V segment lost 4 bases, leaving 10 bases of the junction unmatched. This CDR3 reads CASSLSTSGTENTQYF. DNA for the CDR3: TGCGCCAGCAGCCTGTCGACTAGCGGGACCGAAAATACGCAGTATTTT.

V and J are TRBV6-5 and TRBJ1-5, with 7 bases lining up with TRBD1. J was trimmed by 2 bases and V by 6 bases; bases with no gene match: 7. Germline loops: CDR1 MNHEY, CDR2 SVGAGI. The CDR3 loop spans 15 amino acids. The CDR3 DNA follows: TGTGCCAGCAGCCACGACAGGGAGGGCAATCAGCCCCAGCATTTT. Its protein is CASSHDREGNQPQHF.

The chain is built from TRBV6-5 and TRBJ1-4; the D is unclear. Germline CDR1 MNHEY, CDR2 SVGAGI. V was clipped by 7 bases and J by 6 bases, with 6 bases between them. This CDR3 contains 11 residues. The CDR3 spells CASMSDEKLFF. CDR3 in DNA: TGTGCCAGCATGTCAGATGAAAAACTGTTTTTT.

This clone was seen more than once but under ten times. The CDR3 protein is CASSIYRGNTEAFF. The CDR3 DNA reads as TGTGCCAGTAGTATATACAGGGGGAACACTGAAGCTTTCTTT. This chain uses TRBV19 with TRBJ1-1; 7 bases align to TRBD1. CDR3 length: 14 residues. Germline V gene sequence: CDR1 LNHDA, CDR2 SQIVND (reference sequence). V was pared by 2 bases and J by 1 base, with 1 base of the junction left unmatched. Using reference TRBV19 and TRBJ1-1 for the parts outside the CDR3, the full variable domain is DGGITQSPKYLFRKEGQNVTLSCEQNLNHDAMYWYRQDPGQGLRLIYYSQIVNDFQKGDIAEGYSVSREKKESFPLTVTSAQKNPTAFYLCASSIYRGNTEAFFGQGTRLTVV.

The gene calls are TRBV6-5 and TRBJ1-1, with 7 bases that match TRBD1. V was pared by 6 bases and J by 5 bases, with 6 bases of the junction left unmatched. The CDR3 consists of 13 residues. CDR1 MNHEY and CDR2 SVGAGI come from the germline V gene. The CDR3 here is CASRLTGETEAFF. In DNA form, the CDR3 reads TGTGCCAGCAGGCTAACAGGGGAAACTGAAGCTTTCTTT.

This rearrangement joins TRBV2 to TRBJ2-3; the match to TRBD1 covers 7 bases. Germline assignment: CDR1 SNHLY and CDR2 FYNNEI. This CDR3 comprises 14 residues. The V and J ends lost 7 bases and 2 bases, in that order; junction bases with no gene match: 6. The CDR3 loop reads CASIGTANTDTQYF. CDR3 nucleotides: TGTGCCAGCATAGGGACAGCCAACACAGATACGCAGTATTTT.

J is TRBJ1-5 and V is TRBV10-2; D is undetermined. Germline V gives CDR1 WSHSY, CDR2 SAAADI. V was pared by 8 bases and J by 3 bases, with 17 bases between. This CDR3 region has 15 residues. This CDR3 is CASRGDSGYNQPQHF. CDR3 DNA sequence: TGCGCCAGCCGTGGCGATTCGGGGTACAATCAGCCCCAGCATTTT.

The chain combines TRBV18 with TRBJ2-7; the match to TRBD1 covers 8 bases. The CDR3 sequence is 13 residues long. Trimming at V came to 2 bases and at J to 3 bases, leaving 0 bases not matched to a gene. Germline assignment: CDR1 KGHSH and CDR2 LQKENI. The CDR3 region has the DNA TGTGCCAGCTCACCAACAGGGGGCTACGAGCAGTACTTC. This gives the protein CASSPTGGYEQYF.

The genes are TRBV6-1 and TRBJ1-1; no firm D call. There are 11 residues in the CDR3. V lost 6 bases, J lost 7 bases, and 9 bases lay in between. Germline V gives CDR1 MNHNS, CDR2 SASEGT. DNA for the CDR3: TGTGCCAGCAGCCTTGGAGGTGAAGCTTTCTTT. As protein: CASSLGGEAFF.

The J gene is TRBJ2-7, the V gene TRBV4-1, with D perhaps matching TRBD1 (5 bases). The CDR3 covers 15 residues. Germline assignment: CDR1 MGHRA and CDR2 YSYEKL. The germline V and J ends were trimmed by 2 bases and 2 bases, with 13 bases remaining between them. This chain's CDR3 is CASSQQQDRAYEQYF. CDR3 DNA: TGCGCCAGCAGCCAACAACAGGATAGGGCCTACGAGCAGTACTTC.

V and J are TRBV19 and TRBJ1-1; the D gene is possibly TRBD1 (6 bases). Germline V lookup: CDR1 LNHDA, CDR2 SQIVND (reference sequence). V was cut by 7 bases and J by 1 base, with 16 bases left in between. The CDR3 loop spans 15 amino acids. The CDR3 nucleotides are TGTGCCAGTAATCGGGCCTCACAGGGGAACACTGAAGCTTTCTTT. This translates into CASNRASQGNTEAFF. Based on the CDR3 plus reference TRBV19 and TRBJ1-1, the full variable domain is DGGITQSPKYLFRKEGQNVTLSCEQNLNHDAMYWYRQDPGQGLRLIYYSQIVNDFQKGDIAEGYSVSREKKESFPLTVTSAQKNPTAFYLCASNRASQGNTEAFFGQGTRLTVV.

The V and J genes are TRBV19 and TRBJ1-1; TRBD1 aligns across 9 bases. Germline lookup yields CDR1 LNHDA and CDR2 SQIVND (reference sequence). The CDR3 runs 14 residues. V shed 5 bases and J 4 bases; nucleotides not matched to a gene: 5. The CDR3 sequence is CASSPGQGRTEAFF. The CDR3, as DNA: TGTGCCAGTAGTCCGGGACAGGGCCGCACTGAAGCTTTCTTT.

In the case of this clone: One end of the junction does not line up with germline, which may come from a read error. V usage is TRBV18 and J usage is TRBJ2-5; the D is unclear. Germline V CDR1 and CDR2: KGHSH, LQKENI. This CDR3 has 11 residues. The CDR3 nucleotides read TGTGCCAGCTCACCAGGAGAGGCCCAGTACTTC. Translating gives CASSPGEAQYF.

The chain joins TRBV6-6 to TRBJ1-1, with a possible D match to TRBD1 (6 bases). The germline V gene encodes CDR1 MNHNY and CDR2 SVGAGI (reference sequence). The V end was cut by 0 bases, the J end by 11 bases, with 16 bases between. The CDR3 has 14 residues. In DNA form, the CDR3 reads TGTGCCAGCAGTTACTCGAACTCGGGGGGCTGGGCTTTCTTT. Its translation is CASSYSNSGGWAFF.

The chain combines TRBV7-7 with TRBJ2-7, with TRBD2 as a possible D gene (5 bases). In germline, CDR1 is SSHAT, CDR2 FNYEAQ (reference sequence). Trimming removed 1 base from V and 5 bases from J, with 9 bases in between. The CDR3 sequence is 13 residues long. The CDR3 reads CASSLGAEDEQYF. The DNA of the CDR3 is TGTGCCAGCAGCTTAGGAGCGGAAGACGAGCAGTACTTC.

CDR3 nucleotide sequence: TGTGCCAGCTCACAGCGACAGGGCACCATCTACGAGCAGTACTTC. Translation gives CASSQRQGTIYEQYF. The chain carries TRBV18 and TRBJ2-7; 7 nucleotides agree with TRBD1. There are 15 residues in the CDR3. Losses at the gene ends were 4 bases for V and 3 bases for J; bases not matched to a gene: 9. Germline assignment: CDR1 KGHSH and CDR2 LQKENI.

The chain carries TRBV7-9 and TRBJ2-3, with 12 bases aligning to TRBD2. The germline CDR1 and CDR2 sequences are SEHNR and FQNEAQ (reference sequence). The CDR3 is 16 amino acids. V lost 5 bases to trimming and J lost 6 bases; unmatched junction nucleotides: 9. The chain's CDR3 is CASSRRSSGGADTQYF. The CDR3 region has the DNA TGTGCCAGCAGCCGACGTTCTAGCGGGGGGGCGGATACGCAGTATTTT.

The rearrangement joins TRBV18 to TRBJ2-1; 7 bases fit TRBD2. The CDR3 loop spans 17 amino acids. CDR1 and CDR2 from the germline V gene are KGHSH and LQKENI. After removal of 1 base from V and 0 bases from J, the junction contained 6 bases not matched to a gene. CDR3 sequence (DNA): TGTGCCAGCTCACCACGGTTGGGGGGGGGCTCCTACAATGAGCAGTTCTTC. It codes for CASSPRLGGGSYNEQFF.

This chain joins TRBV4-2 and TRBJ2-5; 9 bases line up with TRBD2. Germline V gene sequence: CDR1 LGHNA, CDR2 YNFKEQ. J lost 4 bases, V lost 1 base, and 1 base had no gene match. This CDR3 has 14 amino acids. The CDR3 loop is CASSQGSGGETQYF. In DNA, the CDR3 is TGTGCCAGCAGCCAAGGTAGCGGGGGAGAGACCCAGTACTTC.